Following are 32 T cell receptor beta chains from one sample sequenced in a study of OX40 agonist ivuxolimab in advanced cancers. The library was generated by the immunoSEQ multiplex PCR assay. What TCRdb holds here is the immuneACCESS table cut down to in-frame rearrangements. Part of the clones is not present; checked against another copy, under half of the missing clones reflect an unresolved V gene, and the others are unexplained. Across this sample there are some 87,000 clones, with 90% to 95% seen only once. The ten largest clones capture roughly 11% of the sample. The starting material was CD4+ or CD8+ T cells sorted from blood, obtained in a trial of the OX40 agonist ivuxolimab. All receptors derive from an adult with an advanced solid tumor such as melanoma, head and neck, liver or kidney cancer.

This clone was counted once. V gene TRBV11-3 combines with J gene TRBJ2-3; perhaps D is TRBD1 or TRBD2 (6 bases each). Per the germline V gene, CDR1 is SGHNT and CDR2 is YENEEA. The CDR3 is made up of 16 amino acids. The V end was cut by 1 base, the J end by 5 bases, with 16 bases between. For the CDR3, the DNA is TGTGCCAGCAGCTTAGGTTACGGGGAGGACAGAGATACGCAGTATTTT. Amino acid sequence: CASSLGYGEDRDTQYF.

CDR3 sequence (DNA): TGTGCCAGCAGGCCTGGGACTAGCGGCTACGGGGAGCTGTTTTTT. Translated: CASRPGTSGYGELFF. The chain employs TRBV7-6 and TRBJ2-2; 11 bases agree with TRBD2. The CDR3 has 15 residues. Germline CDR1 reads SGHVS; CDR2 reads FNYEAQ. V was clipped by 6 bases and J by 7 bases; unmatched bases: 7.

The chain uses TRBV5-6 and TRBJ1-2; 8 positions match TRBD1. The CDR3 totals 14 residues. Germline V gives CDR1 SGHDT, CDR2 YYEEEE. The junction had 8 bases not matched to a gene; V was cut back by 4 bases and J by 6 bases. CDR3 protein: CASSHRTGPDGYTF. As DNA, the CDR3 is TGTGCCAGCAGCCACCGGACAGGGCCGGATGGCTACACCTTC.

The chain employs TRBV28 and TRBJ1-2; 12 nucleotides line up with TRBD1. CDR3 length: 17 residues. Per germline, CDR1 MDHEN and CDR2 SYDVKM. The V and J ends lost 3 bases and 5 bases, in that order; junction bases with no gene match: 10. The CDR3 sequence: CASSFGTGGLVWYGYTF. In DNA, the CDR3 is TGTGCCAGCAGTTTTGGGACAGGGGGCCTCGTCTGGTATGGCTACACCTTC.

The V call is TRBV10-3, the J call TRBJ1-5; tentatively, D is TRBD1 (6 bases). Deletions cut 4 bases from V and 4 bases from J, with 11 bases between. Per the germline V gene, CDR1 is ENHRY and CDR2 is SYGVKD. This CDR3 has 14 residues. The CDR3 region has the DNA TGTGCCATCAGTGGGGACACGGGGAATCAGCCCCAGCATTTT. Translated, it gives CAISGDTGNQPQHF.

The CDR3 DNA sequence: TGTGCCAGCAGTGCCGGGGGGCGGGAAGGAGAGACCCAGTACTTC. Translated, it gives CASSAGGREGETQYF. V gene TRBV9 combines with J gene TRBJ2-5; a possible D gene is TRBD2 (7 bases). CDR1 is SGDLS, CDR2 YYNGEE, per germline. The V end lost 5 bases, the J end lost 4 bases, and 18 bases lay between the germline ends. This CDR3 comprises 15 residues.

This chain links TRBV13 with TRBJ1-3; D is unresolved. Deletions cut 4 bases from V and 0 bases from J, with 10 bases between. This CDR3 comprises 15 residues. Germline V CDR1 and CDR2: PRHDT, FYEKMQ (reference sequence). Here the CDR3 reads CASSSALSSGNTIYF. In nucleotides, the CDR3 is TGTGCCAGCAGCTCGGCACTCTCCTCTGGAAACACCATATATTTT.

The chain has TRBV7-2 and TRBJ2-7, with 10 positions matching TRBD2. The germline CDR1 and CDR2 sequences are SGHTA and FQGNSA. The CDR3 runs 21 residues. V lost 0 bases to trimming and J lost 4 bases; unmatched junction nucleotides: 21. CDR3 in amino acids: CASSLAWVGLAGVGGTYEQYF. Here the CDR3 DNA reads TGTGCCAGCAGCTTAGCGTGGGTCGGGCTAGCGGGAGTTGGTGGAACTTACGAGCAGTACTTC.

V gene TRBV10-3 combines with J gene TRBJ2-5, with TRBD1 matching over 8 bases. The CDR3 loop spans 16 amino acids. V gave up 10 bases and J gave up 2 bases; unmatched junction bases: 15. Germline V CDR1 and CDR2: ENHRY, SYGVKD. This CDR3 reads CATRGAETGGQETQYF. In DNA, the CDR3 is TGTGCCACCCGTGGGGCCGAAACAGGGGGGCAAGAGACCCAGTACTTC.

The chain links TRBV7-9 to TRBJ1-2, with 7 nucleotides matching TRBD1. The V segment lost 8 bases and the J segment 12 bases; nucleotides outside the gene matches: 12. This CDR3 contains 12 residues. CDR1 is SEHNR, CDR2 FQNEAQ, per germline (reference sequence). CDR3 coding DNA: TGTGCCAGCCGTCCTCTACAGGGGCCACACACCTTC. Translating it yields CASRPLQGPHTF.

The chain is built from TRBV5-8 and TRBJ2-3; TRBD1 aligns across 8 bases. CDR1 SGHTS and CDR2 YDEGEE come from the germline V gene. V dropped 6 bases and J dropped 0; count of bases not matched to a gene: 6. The CDR3 has 15 amino acids. The CDR3 sequence is CASTSGQASTDTQYF. CDR3 DNA sequence: TGTGCCAGCACCTCGGGACAGGCTAGCACAGATACGCAGTATTTT. The variable domain in full, with the rest retrieved from reference TRBV5-8 and TRBJ2-3, is EAGVTQSPTHLIKTRGQQATLRCSPISGHTSVYWYQQALGLGLQFLLWYDEGEERNRGNFPPRFSGRQFPNYSSELNVNALELEDSALYLCASTSGQASTDTQYFGPGTRLTVL.

The chain uses TRBV5-1 and TRBJ2-7; 8 positions agree with TRBD1. J lost 2 bases, V lost 2 bases, and 3 bases had no gene match. Per the germline V gene, CDR1 is SGHRS and CDR2 is YFSETQ. CDR3 length: 14 amino acids. The CDR3 DNA sequence: TGCGCCAGCAGCTTCGAGACAGGGGCCTACGAGCAGTACTTC. Amino acids: CASSFETGAYEQYF.

The chain has TRBV27 and TRBJ2-3; D gene unclear. The V gene's germline CDR1 is MNHEY and CDR2 SMNVEV (reference sequence). V was trimmed by 2 bases and J by 6 bases, leaving 15 bases between them. This CDR3 has 15 amino acids. As DNA, the CDR3 is TGTGCCAGCAGTTTAACATCCTTCGGTCGGGATACGCAGTATTTT. Translation gives CASSLTSFGRDTQYF.

The chain uses TRBV30 and TRBJ2-7; TRBD2 matches at 13 bases. V lost 5 bases and J lost 4; bases outside the gene matches: 11. Germline CDR1 GTSNPN, CDR2 SVGIG (reference sequence). The CDR3 is 16 amino acids. CDR3 sequence reads: CAWQTSGRPRGYEQYF. In DNA, the CDR3 is TGTGCCTGGCAGACTAGCGGGAGGCCGAGAGGGTACGAGCAGTACTTC.

To note about this clone: This specimen includes other DNA sequences encoding the same CDR3. The CDR3 DNA reads as TGTGCCAGCAGCGTGGACAGGGGAGGTGAAAAACTGTTTTTT. Its translation is CASSVDRGGEKLFF. The chain couples TRBV9 to TRBJ1-4, with 9 positions matching TRBD1. The length of the CDR3 is 14 residues. Germline CDR1 SGDLS, CDR2 YYNGEE. The V gene end was trimmed by 2 bases and the J gene end by 7 bases; junction bases not matched to a gene: 3.

The CDR3 nucleotides read TGTGCCAGCACAGGGACTAGCGGGAGGTCGGCCTACGAGCAGTACTTC. Protein: CASTGTSGRSAYEQYF. The chain is built from TRBV28 and TRBJ2-7, with 15 positions matching TRBD2. Trimming took 7 bases from V and 2 from J; bases not matched to a gene: 6. This CDR3 has 16 residues. Germline V gives CDR1 MDHEN, CDR2 SYDVKM.

The rearrangement links TRBV28 to TRBJ1-2; D uncertain. Trimming removed 5 bases at V and 6 bases at J, with 16 bases between. The germline V gene encodes CDR1 MDHEN and CDR2 SYDVKM. The CDR3 contains 14 residues. For the CDR3, the DNA is TGTGCCAGCAGTCCAACGACACCTCTGAATGGCTACACCTTC. It translates to CASSPTTPLNGYTF.

This chain links TRBV9 with TRBJ2-5; a weak D match, TRBD2 (7 bases). Germline assignment: CDR1 SGDLS and CDR2 YYNGEE. This CDR3 is built from 14 residues. Trimming pared 0 bases from V and 5 bases from J, leaving 11 bases between. The DNA of the CDR3 is TGTGCCAGCAGCGTAGGTCGGGGGGCGGAGACCCAGTACTTC. Encoded protein: CASSVGRGAETQYF.

The chain is built from TRBV2 and TRBJ1-2; D is possibly TRBD1 (5 bases). Looked up from germline, CDR1 is SNHLY and CDR2 is FYNNEI. This CDR3 region has 14 residues. Trimming removed 4 bases from V and 4 bases from J, with 13 bases in between. In DNA form, the CDR3 reads TGTGCCAGCAGTGGCCCCCAGGGAACCTATGGCTACACCTTC. Translating it yields CASSGPQGTYGYTF.

V is TRBV14 and J is TRBJ2-1; tentative D call: TRBD2 (6 bases). There are 15 residues in the CDR3. V lost 4 bases to trimming and J lost 7 bases, with 17 bases between them. Germline CDR1 SGHDN, CDR2 FVKESK. This CDR3 reads CASSRQWAAGNEQFF. The CDR3 DNA is TGTGCCAGCAGCCGCCAGTGGGCCGCGGGAAATGAGCAGTTCTTC.

The chain employs TRBV12-5 and TRBJ1-6; TRBD1 aligns across 9 bases. The trim removed 3 bases at V and 10 bases at J, leaving 4 bases unmatched. The CDR3 is 14 amino acids. In germline, CDR1 is LGHNT, CDR2 FRNRAP. CDR3 sequence reads: CASGFGQGISPLHF. The CDR3, as DNA: TGTGCTAGTGGTTTCGGACAGGGGATCTCACCCCTCCACTTT.

V usage is TRBV7-9 and J usage is TRBJ2-2; D is undetermined. V gave up 6 bases and J gave up 3 bases, with 5 bases separating them. In germline, CDR1 is SEHNR, CDR2 FQNEAQ (reference sequence). The CDR3 is 12 amino acids. The CDR3 nucleotides read TGTGCCAGCAGACCTTACACCGGGGAGCTGTTTTTT. It codes for CASRPYTGELFF.

The rearrangement joins TRBV9 to TRBJ2-2; no clear D. The CDR3 contains 17 residues. Germline-derived CDR1 and CDR2 are SGDLS and YYNGEE. Trimming left V 3 bases short and J 1 base short, with 16 bases between. The CDR3 is CASSGRAALLNTGELFF. The DNA of the CDR3 is TGTGCCAGCAGCGGACGGGCCGCGCTCTTGAACACCGGGGAGCTGTTTTTT.

This chain joins TRBV9 and TRBJ2-1; TRBD2 matches 9 bases. The germline V gene encodes CDR1 SGDLS and CDR2 YYNGEE. Unmatched junction bases numbered 9, after V lost 1 base and J lost 7 bases. The CDR3 covers 16 residues. CDR3 protein: CASSVFGSGSRNEQFF. The CDR3 DNA is TGTGCCAGCAGCGTATTCGGTAGCGGGAGTCGGAATGAGCAGTTCTTC.

CDR3 region: CAISADVTNYGYTF. The CDR3 DNA reads TGTGCCATCAGTGCCGACGTTACCAACTATGGCTACACCTTC. V is TRBV10-3 and J is TRBJ1-2; D gene unclear. V was cut by 4 bases and J by 2 bases, with 11 bases left in between. Germline V CDR1 and CDR2: ENHRY, SYGVKD. CDR3 size: 14 residues.

This chain connects TRBV6-5 to TRBJ1-2; TRBD1 might be the D (5 bases). V lost 4 bases, J lost 4 bases, and 19 bases lay in between. Germline V gene sequence: CDR1 MNHEY, CDR2 SVGAGI. This CDR3 contains 16 residues. The CDR3 coding sequence is TGTGCCAGCAGTTCCCGGGACCGGCTTAAGAGCTATGGCTACACCTTC. Its protein product is CASSSRDRLKSYGYTF.

This chain joins TRBV6-5 and TRBJ2-3; the match to TRBD2 covers 7 bases. This CDR3 is 13 amino acids long. CDR1 is MNHEY, CDR2 SVGAGI, per germline. V gave up 6 bases and J gave up 4 bases; unmatched junction bases: 4. In nucleotides, the CDR3 is TGTGCCAGCAGCCCGGGGGGAGCAGATACGCAGTATTTT. Protein product: CASSPGGADTQYF.

This sequence joins TRBV6-1 and TRBJ2-7; TRBD1 might be the D (5 bases). The CDR3 is made up of 14 amino acids. Looked up from germline, CDR1 is MNHNS and CDR2 is SASEGT. The V and J ends lost 3 bases and 4 bases respectively, with 13 bases between them. The CDR3, as DNA: TGTGCCAGCAGTGAGACAGTTCCACTGTACGAGCAGTACTTC. Translating gives CASSETVPLYEQYF.

The rearrangement links TRBV27 to TRBJ2-7, with unresolved D. This CDR3 comprises 14 residues. V was trimmed by 3 bases and J by 3 bases, leaving 12 bases between them. Germline-derived CDR1 and CDR2 are MNHEY and SMNVEV (reference sequence). This chain's CDR3 is CASSFSVFHYEQYF. The CDR3 nucleotides read TGTGCCAGCAGTTTTTCGGTGTTCCACTACGAGCAGTACTTC.

The chain combines TRBV10-3 with TRBJ2-7; TRBD1 matches at 7 bases. The CDR3 is 15 residues long. With V trimmed by 6 bases and J by 0 bases, 8 bases remained unmatched. Germline V gene data show CDR1 as ENHRY and CDR2 as SYGVKD. The CDR3 coding sequence is TGTGCCATCAGGGGGCAGGGGGAATTCTCCTACGAGCAGTACTTC. Its translation is CAIRGQGEFSYEQYF.

The rearrangement uses TRBV2 and TRBJ2-4; D unresolved. The CDR3 is made up of 15 amino acids. Germline assignment: CDR1 SNHLY and CDR2 FYNNEI. The V end was cut by 4 bases, the J end by 0 bases, with 10 bases between. CDR3 DNA sequence: TGTGCCAGCAGTGTCACGGAGACAGCCAAAAACATTCAGTACTTC. Translated: CASSVTETAKNIQYF.

This clone was recorded once. The chain combines TRBV25-1 with TRBJ1-1, with D perhaps TRBD1 (5 bases). V dropped 1 base and J dropped 1 base, with 10 bases sitting between them. This CDR3 comprises 15 residues. The germline CDR1 and CDR2 sequences are MGHDK and SYGVNS. Written as DNA, the CDR3 is TGTGCCAGCAGTGAATGGGGTGGACAGAACACTGAAGCTTTCTTT. It is translated as CASSEWGGQNTEAFF.